Listed below are T cell receptor beta chains from one sample, sequenced in a study of cytomegalovirus exposure and HLA in healthy donors. Assay used: immunoSEQ multiplex PCR; TCRdb lists only in-frame clones, some missing. Here the sample spans over 150,000 clones, around 77% being singletons. The sequencing input was PBMCs. The receptors shown here come from a woman aged 45-65 years in good health and CMV-seropositive. Both conserved end residues are part of each CDR3. The D gene is left open where the match is weak. Not every row has a clone size; where given, it reads once, few, many or a size class.

>.|TRBJ1-5|TRBV28|.
TGTGCCAGCCTTTCACAGGCCCCGTATAGCAATCAGCCCCAGCATTTT
CASLSQAPYSNQPQHF
>.|TRBJ1-1|TRBV9|.
TGTGCCAGCAGCTCCAGCCCGGCGGAGAACACTGAAGCTTTCTTT
CASSSSPAENTEAFF
>TRBD1|TRBJ2-5|TRBV5-1|.
TGCGCCAGCAGCCCCGGGACAGGGGCCGTAATCCAAGGGACCCAGTACTTC
CASSPGTGAVIQGTQYF
>.|TRBJ2-3|TRBV7-2|.
TGTGCCAGCAGCCGACTAGGGATTAGCACAGATACGCAGTATTTT
CASSRLGISTDTQYF
>.|TRBJ1-2|TRBV28|.
TGTGCCAGCAGTTTAGCTATTGGAGGGTTTAGGGTACTTGGGTATGGCTACACCTTC
CASSLAIGGFRVLGYGYTF
>.|TRBJ1-3|TRBV7-9|.
TGTGCCAGCAGCTTAGAGACAATCTCTGGAAACACCATATATTTT
CASSLETISGNTIYF
>.|TRBJ1-2|TRBV28|.
TGTGCCAGCGATACGGCAGGATACGGCTACACCTTC
CASDTAGYGYTF
>TRBD1|TRBJ1-1|TRBV5-1|.
TGCGCCAGCAGCTTATCGACAGGGTACAGCGCTGAAGCTTTCTTT
CASSLSTGYSAEAFF
>TRBD1|TRBJ1-2|TRBV5-1|.
TGCGCCAGCACCTCGGGACAGGGGGCGCCCCGTGGCTACACCTTC
CASTSGQGAPRGYTF
>.|TRBJ1-2|TRBV19|.
TGTGCCAGTAGTTCTCAGGGGCATAACTATGGCTACACCTTC
CASSSQGHNYGYTF
>TRBD1|TRBJ1-2|TRBV19|.
TGTGCCAGTAGATTGGACAGGGGGCATGGCTACACCTTC
CASRLDRGHGYTF
>.|TRBJ1-5|TRBV15|.
TGTGCCACCAGCAGAGATGTTTCGCAGCCCCAGCATTTT
CATSRDVSQPQHF
>.|TRBJ2-1|TRBV7-2|.
TGTGCCAGCAGCTTAGTGGGAGCCTACAATGAGCAGTTCTTC
CASSLVGAYNEQFF
>TRBD2|TRBJ2-3|TRBV7-9|once
TGTGCCAGCAGCTTAGGGCTAGCGGGAAGAACAGATACGCAGTATTTT
CASSLGLAGRTDTQYF
>.|TRBJ1-5|TRBV5-4|.
TGTGCCAGCACCTGGGCCGGGGAGGTGGTTCAGCCCCAGCATTTT
CASTWAGEVVQPQHF
>TRBD2|TRBJ2-1|TRBV19|few
TGTGCCAGTAATGCGGGAGCGGCTGAGCAGTTCTTC
CASNAGAAEQFF
>.|TRBJ2-7|TRBV9|.
TGTGCCAGCAGCGTAGGGGCCATCGGCTCCTACGAGCAGTACTTC
CASSVGAIGSYEQYF
>.|TRBJ2-7|TRBV13|.
TGTGCCAGCATCGACACCAGAGAGGGCGAGCAGTACTTC
CASIDTREGEQYF
>TRBD1|TRBJ1-5|TRBV7-9|once
TGTTCCAGCAGCTTAGGGGGCAGGCCCTATAGCAATCAGCCCCAGCATTTT
CSSSLGGRPYSNQPQHF
>TRBD1|TRBJ1-1|TRBV9|.
TGTGCCAGCAGCGCGACAGGGAGTTTAGGTACTGAAGCTTTCTTT
CASSATGSLGTEAFF
>.|TRBJ1-5|TRBV5-6|.
TGTGCCAGCAGCTCCGGGGTGCCCAGAAGGCAGCCCCAGCATTTT
CASSSGVPRRQPQHF
>TRBD2|TRBJ2-3|TRBV19|once
TGTGCCAGTAGTATTAGCGGGGGCAGCGCAGATACGCAGTATTTT
CASSISGGSADTQYF
>.|TRBJ1-2|TRBV4-2|.
TGTGCCAGCAGCCAAAGGACCACACAGGCAAGCAACTATGGCTACACCTTC
CASSQRTTQASNYGYTF
>TRBD2|TRBJ2-1|TRBV18|.
TGTGCCAGCTCACCCGGACTAGCGGAATGGGATGAGCAGTTCTTC
CASSPGLAEWDEQFF
>TRBD1|TRBJ2-7|TRBV30|once
TGTGCCGGATACGGGACAGGGGTCCCCTACGAGCAGTACTTC
CAGYGTGVPYEQYF
>TRBD1|TRBJ1-5|TRBV7-8|.
TGTGCCAGCAGCACAGGACAGGGCCGCAATCAGCCCCAGCATTTT
CASSTGQGRNQPQHF
>.|TRBJ1-2|TRBV6-6|.
TGTGCCAGCAGTTACTCGTCCGCGGGGGACTATGGCTACACCTTC
CASSYSSAGDYGYTF
>.|TRBJ1-4|TRBV18|.
TGTGCCAGCTCACCGTACAGAACTAATGAAAAACTGTTTTTT
CASSPYRTNEKLFF